Listed here are 14 T cell receptor beta chains from one sample, sequenced in a study of T cell changes during pregnancy in multiple sclerosis. Data came from immunoSEQ multiplex PCR; TCRdb stores just in-frame clones and leaves some out. This table holds tens of thousands of clones, about 90% found once. This material consisted of CD8+ T cells from peripheral blood mononuclear cells, taken in the second trimester of pregnancy. These receptors were taken from a female donor in good health, enrolled as a control in a pregnancy study.

The V and J genes are TRBV28 and TRBJ2-7; D is uncertain. CDR3 size: 14 residues. The V gene lost 1 base and the J gene lost 2 bases, with 9 bases spanning the gap. The germline CDR1 and CDR2 sequences are MDHEN and SYDVKM. The CDR3 loop is CASSLFGRPYEQYF. Here the CDR3 DNA reads TGTGCCAGCAGTTTATTCGGCAGGCCCTACGAGCAGTACTTC.

The CDR3 coding sequence is TGTGCCAGCAGTCCGTCGCCAGGGGATCAGCCCCAGCATTTT. Translating it yields CASSPSPGDQPQHF. The chain is built from TRBV6-5 and TRBJ1-5; a weak D match, TRBD1 (6 bases). Per germline, CDR1 MNHEY and CDR2 SVGAGI. Deletions cut 5 bases from V and 5 bases from J, with 13 bases between. CDR3 length: 14 amino acids.

The V call is TRBV4-2, the J call TRBJ2-3, with 13 bases identical to TRBD2. This CDR3 has 16 amino acids. Germline V gene lookup returns CDR1 LGHNA and CDR2 YNFKEQ. The V gene end was trimmed by 6 bases and the J gene end by 4 bases; junction bases not matched to a gene: 7. The CDR3 bases are TGTGCCAGCAGTCCCCTACTAGCGGGAGGGCCAGATACGCAGTATTTT. Amino acids: CASSPLLAGGPDTQYF.

V usage is TRBV9 and J usage is TRBJ2-7; D is perhaps TRBD2 (5 bases). V dropped 0 bases and J dropped 0 bases, with 10 bases sitting between them. The CDR3 is 15 residues long. The germline V gene has CDR1 SGDLS and CDR2 YYNGEE. The CDR3, as DNA: TGTGCCAGCAGCGTAGGTGGAGGTATCTCCTACGAGCAGTACTTC. Amino acid sequence: CASSVGGGISYEQYF.

V and J are TRBV25-1 and TRBJ1-2, with 9 positions matching TRBD1. CDR1 is MGHDK and CDR2 is SYGVNS in the germline V gene. J gave up 6 bases and V 6 bases, and 11 bases lay outside the gene matches. The CDR3 is 15 residues long. CDR3 DNA: TGTGCCAGCAGAGCTACGGGACAGGGTCCAGATGGCTACACCTTC. Its protein is CASRATGQGPDGYTF.

The rearrangement joins TRBV4-1 to TRBJ1-2; D perhaps matches TRBD1 (5 bases). The CDR3 contains 14 residues. Trimming stripped 4 bases from V and 7 bases from J, with 16 bases between. Germline-derived CDR1 and CDR2 are MGHRA and YSYEKL. CDR3 amino acids: CASSPRGGAAGYTF. The CDR3, as DNA: TGCGCCAGCAGCCCCCGGGGAGGGGCGGCTGGCTACACCTTC.

This chain links TRBV10-2 with TRBJ2-5; weak D call: TRBD2 (5 bases). The CDR3 consists of 13 residues. Germline V CDR1 and CDR2: WSHSY, SAAADI. The V end lost 7 bases, the J end lost 2 bases, and 11 bases lay between the germline ends. CDR3 protein: CASTERGQETQYF. The CDR3 DNA reads as TGCGCCAGCACCGAACGGGGACAAGAGACCCAGTACTTC.

V is TRBV4-1 and J is TRBJ1-3; a possible D gene is TRBD1 (5 bases). The CDR3 has 13 amino acids. Germline CDR1 and CDR2: MGHRA and YSYEKL. Trimming removed 1 base at V and 5 bases at J, with 6 bases between. CDR3 bases: TGCGCCAGCAGCCAAGGGGGCCGAAACACCATATATTTT. This gives the protein CASSQGGRNTIYF.

The chain uses TRBV19 and TRBJ1-5, with TRBD1 matching over 8 bases. The CDR3 has 18 amino acids. Germline trimming cut 7 bases from V and 7 bases from J; bases unmatched to any gene: 21. The germline V gene encodes CDR1 LNHDA and CDR2 SQIVND (reference sequence). CDR3 in amino acids: CASTLRAGSDRVGQPQHF. Written as DNA, the CDR3 is TGTGCCAGTACCCTAAGGGCGGGATCGGACAGGGTCGGGCAGCCCCAGCATTTT.

The rearrangement links TRBV7-8 to TRBJ2-7; TRBD2 might be the D (5 bases). This CDR3 contains 14 residues. Germline V gives CDR1 SGHVS, CDR2 FQNEAQ. The V gene lost 5 bases and the J gene lost 3 bases, with 14 bases spanning the gap. CDR3 residues: CASSLRVRDYEQYF. The CDR3 DNA follows: TGTGCCAGCAGCCTCCGGGTCCGGGACTACGAGCAGTACTTC. Full variable domain (rest looked up from reference TRBV7-8 and TRBJ2-7): GAGVSQSPRYKVAKRGQDVALRCDPISGHVSLFWYQQALGQGPEFLTYFQNEAQLDKSGLPSDRFFAERPEGSVSTLKIQRTQQEDSAVYLCASSLRVRDYEQYFGPGTRLTVT.

This chain joins TRBV27 and TRBJ2-7, with TRBD1 as a possible D gene (6 bases). The length of the CDR3 is 15 residues. Germline V gene data show CDR1 as MNHEY and CDR2 as SMNVEV (reference sequence). Trimming pared 4 bases from V and 7 bases from J, leaving 20 bases between. This chain's CDR3 is CASSWGVGGSGEQYF. CDR3 coding DNA: TGTGCCAGCAGTTGGGGCGTAGGGGGTTCTGGGGAGCAGTACTTC.

The chain joins TRBV9 to TRBJ2-5; a possible D gene is TRBD2 (6 bases). Germline V gene lookup returns CDR1 SGDLS and CDR2 YYNGEE. The length of the CDR3 is 15 residues. The ends were cut back, 3 bases at V and 1 base at J, with 13 bases in the middle. CDR3 coding DNA: TGTGCCAGCAGCGGTCTTTTGGAGGGCCAAGAGACCCAGTACTTC. Protein: CASSGLLEGQETQYF.

The gene calls are TRBV9 and TRBJ1-1; possible D gene TRBD1, 6 bases. Trimming stripped 4 bases from V and 3 bases from J, with 10 bases between. The CDR3 consists of 13 residues. Germline V lookup: CDR1 SGDLS, CDR2 YYNGEE. CDR3 bases: TGTGCCAGCAGCCCTGGACAGTACACTGAAGCTTTCTTT. Its translation is CASSPGQYTEAFF. Full variable domain (remainder filled in from reference TRBV9 and TRBJ1-1): DSGVTQTPKHLITATGQRVTLRCSPRSGDLSVYWYQQSLDQGLQFLIQYYNGEERAKGNILERFSAQQFPDLHSELNLSSLELGDSALYFCASSPGQYTEAFFGQGTRLTVV.

This chain uses TRBV6-5 with TRBJ2-7, with TRBD1 identical over 7 bases. This CDR3 region has 12 residues. The germline CDR1 and CDR2 sequences are MNHEY and SVGAGI. V shed 2 bases, J shed 12 bases, and the junction held 7 bases outside the gene matches. The CDR3 is CASSYTTGEGYF. The CDR3 DNA reads TGTGCCAGCAGTTACACCACAGGGGAAGGGTACTTC.